Following are 2 T cell receptor beta chains from one sample sequenced in a study of blood T cell repertoires in COVID-19. The repertoire was sequenced with immunoSEQ multiplex PCR; TCRdb's copy has only in-frame clones and lacks some. This table holds about 110,000 clones, around four fifths found once. The sequenced material came from peripheral blood. The receptors shown here come from an older woman with acute or convalescent COVID-19.

The chain employs TRBV29-1 and TRBJ1-1; no clear D. There are 12 residues in the CDR3. Germline values: CDR1 SQVTM, CDR2 ANQGSEA. The germline V and J ends were trimmed by 5 bases and 2 bases, with 9 bases remaining between them. This chain's CDR3 is CSVSDSNTEAFF. In nucleotides, the CDR3 is TGCAGCGTTTCGGATAGCAACACTGAAGCTTTCTTT.

The chain has TRBV19 and TRBJ2-7, with 8 bases that match TRBD1. The CDR3 runs to 14 residues. Germline CDR1 and CDR2: LNHDA and SQIVND (reference sequence). V lost 8 bases and J lost 0; bases outside the gene matches: 6. The chain's CDR3 is CASSGQVNSYEQYF. In nucleotides, the CDR3 is TGTGCCAGTTCGGGACAGGTGAACTCCTACGAGCAGTACTTC. The full variable domain, its missing parts supplied by reference TRBV19 and TRBJ2-7, is DGGITQSPKYLFRKEGQNVTLSCEQNLNHDAMYWYRQDPGQGLRLIYYSQIVNDFQKGDIAEGYSVSREKKESFPLTVTSAQKNPTAFYLCASSGQVNSYEQYFGPGTRLTVT.